The clone carrying this T cell receptor (beta chain) was observed at least ten times. No antigen is known for it. The hyperthyroidism patients had all been newly diagnosed, and their disease duration was under 2 months. Their ages ranged from 18 to 65 years. Thyroid ultrasound and orbital computed tomography, with clinical symptoms and serum thyroxine and TRAb, informed diagnoses. RNA transcripts yielded amplified TCR beta CDR3 regions. The HTBI primer set served for first-round RT-PCR of the TCR CDR3. TCRdb reanalysed the multiplex PCR reads using MiXCR and keeps one entry per CDR3 protein. The sample carries some 380,000 distinct CDR3 sequences, roughly 13% recorded once. These data belong to a study of T cells in Graves' hyperthyroidism and ophthalmopathy. Findings and limits, study-wide: Blood also showed most of the thyroid clonotypes that were expanded above 0.001.

The CDR3 has 16 amino acids. The J segment lost 7 bases and the V segment lost 0 bases, leaving 9 bases of the junction unmatched. Germline assignment: CDR1 MNHNS and CDR2 SASEGT. This receptor was obtained from a young man with Graves' hyperthyroidism that later progressed to Graves' ophthalmopathy. Sequences were obtained from blood. The chain has TRBV6-1 and TRBJ1-2, with TRBD1 matching over 9 bases. The CDR3 bases are TGTGCCAGCAGTGAAGCGCTGGGGACAGGGTATGGTGGCTACACCTTC. Its protein product is CASSEALGTGYGGYTF.